The 31 T cell receptor beta chains below come from one sample, sequenced in a study of cytomegalovirus exposure and HLA in healthy donors. The PCR was carried out with 60 Vbeta primers and 13 Jbeta primers. Generated by immunoSEQ multiplex PCR, the TCRdb table keeps only in-frame clones and is missing some. The sample lists approximately 200,000 clones, around 80% occurring once. Sequences were obtained from PBMCs. The origin of the receptors is a woman aged 30 to 39 in good health and CMV-seropositive.

This sequence joins TRBV13 and TRBJ1-1; no firm D call. CDR3 length: 16 residues. Deletions cut 2 bases from V and 4 bases from J, with 17 bases between. Per germline, CDR1 PRHDT and CDR2 FYEKMQ (reference sequence). In DNA form, the CDR3 reads TGTGCCAGCAGCTTAATGTGGCCGGAGGTAGGCACTGAAGCTTTCTTT. It is translated as CASSLMWPEVGTEAFF.

The V and J genes are TRBV12-5 and TRBJ2-2, with 8 bases that match TRBD1. The CDR3 contains 16 residues. Trimming at V came to 2 bases and at J to 8 bases, leaving 10 bases not matched to a gene. Germline V gene sequence: CDR1 LGHNT, CDR2 FRNRAP. CDR3 in DNA: TGTGCTAGTGGTTTGTGGAATCAGGGGGCTGGAGGGGAGCTGTTTTTT. It translates to CASGLWNQGAGGELFF.

This chain joins TRBV19 and TRBJ2-7; TRBD1 agrees at 10 bases. V lost 5 bases and J lost 2; bases outside the gene matches: 3. This CDR3 contains 14 residues. Germline values: CDR1 LNHDA, CDR2 SQIVND (reference sequence). CDR3 nucleotides: TGTGCCAGTAGTTGGGGGACAGGGGCCTACGAGCAGTACTTC. This encodes CASSWGTGAYEQYF. Looking up the rest from reference TRBV19 and TRBJ2-7 gives the full variable domain: DGGITQSPKYLFRKEGQNVTLSCEQNLNHDAMYWYRQDPGQGLRLIYYSQIVNDFQKGDIAEGYSVSREKKESFPLTVTSAQKNPTAFYLCASSWGTGAYEQYFGPGTRLTVT.

The chain recombines TRBV9 with TRBJ2-1; TRBD2 matches 10 bases. Trimming removed 0 bases from V and 3 bases from J; junction bases left unmatched: 18. This CDR3 is built from 21 residues. Germline V gene lookup returns CDR1 SGDLS and CDR2 YYNGEE. In DNA, the CDR3 is TGTGCCAGCAGCGTAGGGAAGGGGCTAGCGGGGGCCCAGCCCCTCTACAATGAGCAGTTCTTC. This gives the protein CASSVGKGLAGAQPLYNEQFF.

The rearrangement links TRBV28 to TRBJ1-2; D remains unclear. The CDR3 length is 14 residues. V gave up 9 bases and J gave up 4 bases, with 18 bases separating them. CDR1 and CDR2 (germline): MDHEN, SYDVKM. This CDR3 is CASCILLGVYGYTF. The DNA of the CDR3 is TGTGCCAGTTGTATCCTCCTCGGGGTCTATGGCTACACCTTC.

This clone showed up just a few times. This chain links TRBV4-3 with TRBJ1-1, with D perhaps matching TRBD1 (6 bases). Per germline, CDR1 LGHNA and CDR2 YSLEER. The CDR3 totals 16 residues. Trimming shortened V by 0 bases and J by 0 bases, and 11 bases separated the two germline ends. DNA for the CDR3: TGCGCCAGCAGCCAAGATGGGGGGGCCCTGAACACTGAAGCTTTCTTT. Residues: CASSQDGGALNTEAFF.

The V gene is TRBV4-3, the J gene TRBJ2-7; no clear D gene. Germline CDR1 is LGHNA and CDR2 is YSLEER. V dropped 0 bases and J dropped 0 bases, with 9 bases sitting between them. This CDR3 spans 15 amino acids. DNA of the CDR3: TGCGCCAGCAGCCAAGATTCGGCAGGCTCCTACGAGCAGTACTTC. Translating it yields CASSQDSAGSYEQYF.

The J gene is TRBJ2-2, the V gene TRBV6-4; TRBD1 matches 8 bases. The length of the CDR3 is 15 residues. V gave up 2 bases and J gave up 2 bases; unmatched junction bases: 1. Germline V gene lookup returns CDR1 MRHNA and CDR2 SNTAGT. CDR3 in DNA: TGTGCCAGCAGTGACGGACAGGGCAACACCGGGGAGCTGTTTTTT. Protein product: CASSDGQGNTGELFF.

The chain carries TRBV2 and TRBJ2-5; D uncertain. The V end was cut by 5 bases, the J end by 5 bases, with 6 bases between. Germline CDR1 and CDR2: SNHLY and FYNNEI. The CDR3 has 11 amino acids. In nucleotides, the CDR3 is TGTGCCAGCAGTAAACTGGAGACCCAGTACTTC. Translated: CASSKLETQYF.

This sequence joins TRBV30 and TRBJ1-1; no clear D. The V gene's germline CDR1 is GTSNPN and CDR2 SVGIG (reference sequence). Trimming took 4 bases from V and 4 from J, leaving 10 bases between them. The CDR3 runs to 12 residues. DNA for the CDR3: TGTGCCTGGATACGGGGTTTCACTGAAGCTTTCTTT. This sequence encodes CAWIRGFTEAFF.

The rearrangement joins TRBV7-8 to TRBJ2-2, with a possible D match to TRBD2 (6 bases). The V gene's germline CDR1 is SGHVS and CDR2 FQNEAQ. Trimming removed 0 bases from V and 0 bases from J, with 11 bases in between. The CDR3 length is 17 residues. Written as DNA, the CDR3 is TGTGCCAGCAGCTTAGCAGCGGCGGGACCGAACACCGGGGAGCTGTTTTTT. This translates into CASSLAAAGPNTGELFF.

DNA of the CDR3: TGTGCCAGCAGCCAAGAAGACAGACAAGAGACCCAGTACTTC. This encodes CASSQEDRQETQYF. The chain uses TRBV4-2 and TRBJ2-5, with TRBD1 as a possible D gene (5 bases). The CDR3 consists of 14 residues. The V gene's germline CDR1 is LGHNA and CDR2 YNFKEQ. Trimming stripped 0 bases from V and 2 bases from J, with 7 bases between.

This clone was seen more than once but under ten times. This chain links TRBV5-5 with TRBJ2-2; tentatively, D is TRBD1 (5 bases). Germline V gene lookup returns CDR1 SGHKS and CDR2 YYEKEE (reference sequence). The CDR3 runs 15 residues. V was clipped by 1 base and J by 4 bases, with 11 bases between them. CDR3 sequence reads: CASSLTGWTTGELFF. The CDR3 DNA reads as TGTGCCAGCAGCTTGACAGGATGGACCACCGGGGAGCTGTTTTTT.

This clone has only a few counts. V gene TRBV5-1 combines with J gene TRBJ1-3, with D tentatively TRBD1 (5 bases). The V gene's germline CDR1 is SGHRS and CDR2 YFSETQ. Deletions cut 3 bases from V and 0 bases from J, with 13 bases between. The CDR3 is made up of 16 amino acids. The CDR3 here is CASSSSWTSSGNTIYF. In DNA form, the CDR3 reads TGCGCCAGCAGCTCATCCTGGACATCCTCTGGAAACACCATATATTTT.

This clone was seen only a few times. The V and J genes are TRBV27 and TRBJ2-7, with a tentative D call TRBD1 (6 bases). This CDR3 is built from 17 residues. V lost 5 bases and J 0 bases, leaving 20 bases between the germline ends. Germline loops: CDR1 MNHEY, CDR2 SMNVEV (reference sequence). CDR3: CASSRYRPTGSSYEQYF. The DNA for the CDR3 is TGTGCCAGCAGTCGCTATCGGCCTACAGGGAGCTCCTACGAGCAGTACTTC.

The chain links TRBV19 to TRBJ2-7, with 7 bases fitting TRBD1. V shed 6 bases and J 5 bases; nucleotides not matched to a gene: 10. The V gene's germline CDR1 is LNHDA and CDR2 SQIVND (reference sequence). This CDR3 region has 14 residues. The CDR3 DNA is TGTGCCAGTAGCATGACAGGGAAGCTCCACGAGCAGTACTTC. Translating it yields CASSMTGKLHEQYF.

The J gene is TRBJ1-2, the V gene TRBV2; 12 bases fit TRBD1. Germline assignment: CDR1 SNHLY and CDR2 FYNNEI. Trimming removed 8 bases from V and 7 bases from J; junction bases left unmatched: 11. The CDR3 is 15 residues long. CDR3 residues: CASGRDRGLSSGYTF. DNA for the CDR3: TGTGCCAGCGGCAGGGACAGGGGGCTCTCGAGTGGCTACACCTTC.

CDR3 sequence: CASSLGFSATYEQYF. DNA for the CDR3: TGTGCCAGCAGCTTAGGTTTCAGCGCGACCTACGAGCAGTACTTC. The chain links TRBV7-9 to TRBJ2-7; no clear D gene. Trimming removed 1 base at V and 2 bases at J, with 12 bases between. The germline V gene encodes CDR1 SEHNR and CDR2 FQNEAQ (reference sequence). The CDR3 runs to 15 residues.

The chain has TRBV5-8 and TRBJ1-5; TRBD1 agrees at 7 bases. Germline lookup yields CDR1 SGHTS and CDR2 YDEGEE. J gave up 7 bases and V 0 bases, and 7 bases lay outside the gene matches. The CDR3 sequence is 15 residues long. The CDR3, as DNA: TGTGCCAGCAGCTTGGATACAGGGGCGGGGCAGCCCCAGCATTTT. Its translation is CASSLDTGAGQPQHF.

This clone was detected only once. V and J are TRBV5-1 and TRBJ2-1; 7 bases agree with TRBD1. This CDR3 is built from 15 residues. The trim removed 4 bases at V and 2 bases at J, leaving 6 bases unmatched. From germline, CDR1 is SGHRS and CDR2 YFSETQ. Here the CDR3 reads CASSPQGPTYNEQFF. Written as DNA, the CDR3 is TGCGCCAGCAGCCCACAGGGGCCCACCTACAATGAGCAGTTCTTC. The variable domain in full, completed from reference TRBV5-1 and TRBJ2-1, reads KAGVTQTPRYLIKTRGQQVTLSCSPISGHRSVSWYQQTPGQGLQFLFEYFSETQRNKGNFPGRFSGRQFSNSRSEMNVSTLELGDSALYLCASSPQGPTYNEQFFGPGTRLTVL.

The gene calls are TRBV27 and TRBJ1-1; D is ambiguous. This CDR3 has 12 residues. Trimming took off 6 bases at V and 1 base at J, with 6 bases between the two ends. Germline V CDR1 and CDR2: MNHEY, SMNVEV (reference sequence). The CDR3 nucleotides are TGTGCCAGCAGCCGTCGGAACACTGAAGCTTTCTTT. This gives the protein CASSRRNTEAFF.

The V gene is TRBV7-2, the J gene TRBJ1-1; 8 nucleotides line up with TRBD1. The J segment lost 4 bases and the V segment lost 5 bases, leaving 6 bases of the junction unmatched. The CDR3 spans 14 residues. The germline V gene has CDR1 SGHTA and CDR2 FQGNSA. DNA for the CDR3: TGTGCCAGCAGCCGGACAGGGAGAGGCACTGAAGCTTTCTTT. Its protein product is CASSRTGRGTEAFF. The complete variable domain, with remaining parts taken from reference TRBV7-2 and TRBJ1-1, reads GAGVSQSPSNKVTEKGKDVELRCDPISGHTALYWYRQSLGQGLEFLIYFQGNSAPDKSGLPSDRFSAERTGGSVSTLTIQRTQQEDSAVYLCASSRTGRGTEAFFGQGTRLTVV.

This chain links TRBV29-1 with TRBJ2-5, with TRBD1 as a possible D gene (6 bases). The CDR3 runs to 14 residues. Germline V gives CDR1 SQVTM, CDR2 ANQGSEA. Trimming cost V 4 bases and J 1 base, with 13 bases left between them. The CDR3 is CSVAHRRGQETQYF. In nucleotides, the CDR3 is TGCAGCGTTGCACACCGCAGGGGCCAAGAGACCCAGTACTTC. The full variable domain, its missing parts supplied by reference TRBV29-1 and TRBJ2-5, is SAVISQKPSRDICQRGTSLTIQCQVDSQVTMMFWYRQQPGQSLTLIATANQGSEATYESGFVIDKFPISRPNLTFSTLTVSNMSPEDSSIYLCSVAHRRGQETQYFGPGTRLLVL.

V usage is TRBV9 and J usage is TRBJ2-1, with 8 positions matching TRBD2. The trim removed 4 bases at V and 5 bases at J, leaving 8 bases unmatched. Germline CDR1 reads SGDLS; CDR2 reads YYNGEE. This CDR3 region has 15 residues. CDR3 bases: TGTGCCAGCAGCCTAGGCGGGGGGCTGGACAATGAGCAGTTCTTC. Translating it yields CASSLGGGLDNEQFF.

The chain links TRBV13 to TRBJ2-1, with TRBD2 identical over 10 bases. The germline V gene encodes CDR1 PRHDT and CDR2 FYEKMQ (reference sequence). The V and J ends lost 6 bases and 2 bases, in that order; junction bases with no gene match: 4. CDR3 length: 15 amino acids. The CDR3 is CASRLTSGAYNEQFF. CDR3 DNA sequence: TGTGCCAGCAGGCTCACTAGCGGGGCCTACAATGAGCAGTTCTTC.

The chain is built from TRBV7-8 and TRBJ2-2, with D hard to call. CDR1 and CDR2 from the germline V gene are SGHVS and FQNEAQ. Trimming stripped 1 base from V and 6 bases from J, with 3 bases between. The CDR3 extends over 12 amino acids. CDR3 DNA: TGTGCCAGCAGCTTAGACTCCGGGGAGCTGTTTTTT. Its translation is CASSLDSGELFF.

The gene calls are TRBV19 and TRBJ2-5; TRBD2 matches at 13 bases. Germline CDR1 is LNHDA and CDR2 is SQIVND (reference sequence). CDR3 size: 16 residues. The V gene end was trimmed by 6 bases and the J gene end by 5 bases; junction bases not matched to a gene: 9. The chain's CDR3 is CASSRELAGGAETQYF. In DNA form, the CDR3 reads TGTGCCAGTAGCAGAGAACTAGCGGGAGGGGCTGAGACCCAGTACTTC.

The V call is TRBV5-1, the J call TRBJ2-7; 7 nucleotides agree with TRBD1. Trimming at V came to 3 bases and at J to 3 bases, leaving 6 bases not matched to a gene. The CDR3 spans 14 residues. CDR1 and CDR2 from the germline V gene are SGHRS and YFSETQ. The CDR3 protein is CASSYTTGYYEQYF. The CDR3 DNA is TGCGCCAGCAGCTACACGACAGGGTACTACGAGCAGTACTTC.

The J gene is TRBJ1-2, the V gene TRBV2; D remains unclear. This CDR3 has 15 residues. V was pared by 2 bases and J by 6 bases, with 16 bases between. CDR1 is SNHLY, CDR2 FYNNEI, per germline. CDR3 residues: CASSEPGLTINGYTF. CDR3 nucleotide sequence: TGTGCCAGCAGTGAACCGGGATTAACCATTAATGGCTACACCTTC. Filled out from reference TRBV2 and TRBJ1-2, the complete variable domain reads EPEVTQTPSHQVTQMGQEVILRCVPISNHLYFYWYRQILGQKVEFLVSFYNNEISEKSEIFDDQFSVERPDGSNFTLKIRSTKLEDSAMYFCASSEPGLTINGYTFGSGTRLTVV.

The chain couples TRBV30 to TRBJ2-7, with 7 bases lining up with TRBD1. From germline, CDR1 is GTSNPN and CDR2 SVGIG (reference sequence). The trim removed 2 bases at V and 7 bases at J, leaving 5 bases unmatched. The CDR3 consists of 12 residues. The CDR3 nucleotides read TGTGCCTGGAGTAGCGCAGGGGGAGAGCAGTACTTC. It specifies CAWSSAGGEQYF.

Comments on this clone: A junction end diverges from the germline sequence, so it may reflect a read error. The chain combines TRBV14 with TRBJ2-7, with 10 bases fitting TRBD2. Germline assignment: CDR1 SGHDN and CDR2 FVKESK. CDR3 length: 20 amino acids. This CDR3 is CASSQDSELAGKGGAYGQYF. The DNA for the CDR3 is TGTGCCAGCAGCCAAGATTCCGAACTAGCGGGAAAGGGGGGAGCTTACGGGCAGTACTTC. The variable domain in full, with the rest retrieved from reference TRBV14 and TRBJ2-7, is EAGVTQFPSHSVIEKGQTVTLRCDPISGHDNLYWYRRVMGKEIKFLLHFVKESKQDESGMPNNRFLAERTGGTYSTLKVQPAELEDSGVYFCASSQDSELAGKGGAYGQYFGPGTRLTVT.